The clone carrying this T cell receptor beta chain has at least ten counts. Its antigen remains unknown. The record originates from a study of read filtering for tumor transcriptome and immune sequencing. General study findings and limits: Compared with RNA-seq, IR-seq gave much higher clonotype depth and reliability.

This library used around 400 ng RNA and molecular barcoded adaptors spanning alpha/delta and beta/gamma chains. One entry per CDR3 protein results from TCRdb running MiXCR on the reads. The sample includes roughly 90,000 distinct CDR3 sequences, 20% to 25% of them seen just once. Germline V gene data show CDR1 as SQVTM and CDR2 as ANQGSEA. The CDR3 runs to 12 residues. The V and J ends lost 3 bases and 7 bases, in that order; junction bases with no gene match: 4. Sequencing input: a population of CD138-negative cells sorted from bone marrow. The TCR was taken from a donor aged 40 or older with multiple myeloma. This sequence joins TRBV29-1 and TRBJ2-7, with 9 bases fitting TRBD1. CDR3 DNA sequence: TGCAGCGTTGAGGGACAGGGAGTTGAGCAGTACTTC. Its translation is CSVEGQGVEQYF.